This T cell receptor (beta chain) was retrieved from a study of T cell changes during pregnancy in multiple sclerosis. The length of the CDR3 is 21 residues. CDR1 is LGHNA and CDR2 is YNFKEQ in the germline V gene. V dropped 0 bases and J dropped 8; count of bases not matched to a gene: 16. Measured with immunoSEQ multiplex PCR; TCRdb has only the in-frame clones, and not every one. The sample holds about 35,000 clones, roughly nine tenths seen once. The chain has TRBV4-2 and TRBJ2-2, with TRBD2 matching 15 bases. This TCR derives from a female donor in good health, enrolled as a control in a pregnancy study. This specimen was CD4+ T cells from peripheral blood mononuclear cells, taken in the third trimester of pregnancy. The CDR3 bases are TGTGCCAGCAGCCAAGAGAGAGGGGGACTAGCGGGGGGCGGGTTAATGGGGGAGCTGTTTTTT. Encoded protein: CASSQERGGLAGGGLMGELFF.